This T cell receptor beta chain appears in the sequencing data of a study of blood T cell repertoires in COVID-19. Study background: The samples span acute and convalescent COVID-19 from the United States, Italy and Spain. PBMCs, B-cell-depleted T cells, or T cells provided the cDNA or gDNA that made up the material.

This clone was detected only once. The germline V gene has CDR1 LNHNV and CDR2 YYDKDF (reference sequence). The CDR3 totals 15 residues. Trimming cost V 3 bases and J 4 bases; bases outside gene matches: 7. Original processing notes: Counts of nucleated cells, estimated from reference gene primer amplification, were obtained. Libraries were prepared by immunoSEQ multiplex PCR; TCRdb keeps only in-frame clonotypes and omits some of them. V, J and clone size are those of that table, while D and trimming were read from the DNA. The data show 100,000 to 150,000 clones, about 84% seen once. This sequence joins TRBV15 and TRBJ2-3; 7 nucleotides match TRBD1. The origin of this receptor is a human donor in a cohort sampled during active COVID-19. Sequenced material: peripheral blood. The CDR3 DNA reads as TGTGCCACCAGCAGGCGACAGGGAGAAGCAGATACGCAGTATTTT. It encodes CATSRRQGEADTQYF.